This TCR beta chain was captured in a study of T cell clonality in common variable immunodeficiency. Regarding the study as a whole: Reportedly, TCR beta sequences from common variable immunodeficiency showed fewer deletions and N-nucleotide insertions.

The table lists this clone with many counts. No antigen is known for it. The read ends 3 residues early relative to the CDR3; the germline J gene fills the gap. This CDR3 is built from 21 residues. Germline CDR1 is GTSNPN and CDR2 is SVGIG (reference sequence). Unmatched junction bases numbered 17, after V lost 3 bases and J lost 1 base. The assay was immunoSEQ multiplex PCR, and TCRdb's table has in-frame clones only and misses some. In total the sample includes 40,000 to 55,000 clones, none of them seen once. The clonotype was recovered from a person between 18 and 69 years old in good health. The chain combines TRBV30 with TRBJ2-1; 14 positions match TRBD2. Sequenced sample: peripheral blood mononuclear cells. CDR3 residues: CAWRGIPGLAGEGASYNEQFF. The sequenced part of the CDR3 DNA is TGTGCCTGGAGAGGAATACCGGGACTAGCGGGAGAAGGGGCTTCCTACAATGAG.